This TCR beta chain was sequenced for a study of tumor-infiltrating lymphocytes in localized non-small cell lung cancer. For the study at large: Tumor tissue and non-adjacent uninvolved lung came from each patient.

Concerning this clone: Its antigen is currently unknown.

General study results and limits: Immunotypes IM1 and IM2 had similar TCR-derived T-cell fractions.

Sequenced by immunoSEQ multiplex PCR; TCRdb stores in-frame clones only, minus some. The sample holds fewer than 8,000 clones; roughly 80% are singletons and the top ten take approximately 8.1%. Germline V gene sequence: CDR1 LNHNV, CDR2 YYDKDF (reference sequence). Deletions cut 1 base from V and 0 bases from J, with 2 bases between. The CDR3 runs to 13 residues. The rearrangement joins TRBV15 to TRBJ2-3; D remains unclear. The clonotype was recovered from a human donor with non-small cell lung cancer. Specimen: lung tumor tissue. CDR3 coding DNA: TGTGCCACCAGCAGAGGCAGCACAGATACGCAGTATTTT. Encoded protein: CATSRGSTDTQYF.